This entry features one TCR beta chain sequence. This sample stems from a study of siplizumab effects on memory and regulatory T cells. V was trimmed by 0 bases and J by 7 bases, leaving 7 bases between them. This CDR3 has 13 residues. Germline values: CDR1 GTSNPN, CDR2 SVGIG (reference sequence). Per individual sample, 85,000 to 100,000 TCR templates were assayed. The table came from immunoSEQ multiplex PCR; TCRdb's copy has only in-frame clones and leaves some out. In the table there are 110,000 or so clones, around 90% of which are singletons. The source of this sequence is a human donor in good health. This chain connects TRBV30 to TRBJ1-6; D gene uncertain. The sequenced sample consisted of Tregs sorted from blood. CDR3 coding DNA: TGTGCCTGGAGTGTTCAAGGGAATTCACCCCTCCACTTT. The encoded protein is CAWSVQGNSPLHF.